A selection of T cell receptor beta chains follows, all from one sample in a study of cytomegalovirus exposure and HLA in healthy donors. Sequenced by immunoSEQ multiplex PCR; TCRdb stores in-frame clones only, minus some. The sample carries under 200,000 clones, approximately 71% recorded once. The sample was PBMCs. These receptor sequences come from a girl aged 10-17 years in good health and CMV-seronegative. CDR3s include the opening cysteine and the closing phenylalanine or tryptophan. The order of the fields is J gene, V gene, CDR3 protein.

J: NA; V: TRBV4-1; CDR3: CASSGTGGTHEQYF
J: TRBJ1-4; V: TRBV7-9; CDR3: CASATNRATNEKLFF
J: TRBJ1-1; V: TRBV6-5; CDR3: CASSYDRRSGEAFF
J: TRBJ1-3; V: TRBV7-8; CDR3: CASSRTGGGNTIYF
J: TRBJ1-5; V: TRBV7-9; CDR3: CASSYRANQPQHF
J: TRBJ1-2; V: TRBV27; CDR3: CASSYLSGSNGYTF
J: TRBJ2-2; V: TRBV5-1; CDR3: CASSLAEQGSTGELFF
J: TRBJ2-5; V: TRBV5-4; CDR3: CASSPGGRRETQYF
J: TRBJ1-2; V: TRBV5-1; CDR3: CASSRTGGDDGYTF
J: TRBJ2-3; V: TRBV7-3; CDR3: CASSPEGAGGTATQYF
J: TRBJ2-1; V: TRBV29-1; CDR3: CSATAGGGEQFF
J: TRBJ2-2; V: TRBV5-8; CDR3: CASSLAPDTGELFF
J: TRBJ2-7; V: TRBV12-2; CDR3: CASRLLGGGAVYEQYF
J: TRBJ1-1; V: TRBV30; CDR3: CAWSVQGDTEAFF
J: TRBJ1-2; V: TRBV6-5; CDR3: CASSERGGAWYGYTF
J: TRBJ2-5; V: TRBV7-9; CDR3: CASSFSDKETQYF
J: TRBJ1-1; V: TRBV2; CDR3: CASSGTGDFMNTEAFF
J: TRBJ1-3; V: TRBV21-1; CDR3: CASSKGGRGRGNTIYF
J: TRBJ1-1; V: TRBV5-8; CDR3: CASSLGGMNTEAFF
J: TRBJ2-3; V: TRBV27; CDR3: CASRAEDRAGTDTQYF
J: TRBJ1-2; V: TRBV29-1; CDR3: CSVDDRGHYGYTF
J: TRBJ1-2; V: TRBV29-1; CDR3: CSVTGPGYTF